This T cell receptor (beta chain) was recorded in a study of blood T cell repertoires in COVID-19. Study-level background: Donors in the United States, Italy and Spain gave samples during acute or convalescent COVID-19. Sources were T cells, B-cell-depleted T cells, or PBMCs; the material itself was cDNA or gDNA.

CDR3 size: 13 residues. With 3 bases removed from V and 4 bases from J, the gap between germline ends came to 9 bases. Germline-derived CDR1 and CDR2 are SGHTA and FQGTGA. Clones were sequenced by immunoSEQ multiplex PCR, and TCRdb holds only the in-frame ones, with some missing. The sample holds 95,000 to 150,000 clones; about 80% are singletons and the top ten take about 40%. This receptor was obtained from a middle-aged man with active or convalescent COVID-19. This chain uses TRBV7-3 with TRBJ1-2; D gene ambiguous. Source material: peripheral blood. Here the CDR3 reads CASSLGVSYGYTF. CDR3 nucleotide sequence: TGTGCCAGCAGCTTGGGAGTTAGCTATGGCTACACCTTC. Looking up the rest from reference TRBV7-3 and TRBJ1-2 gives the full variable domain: GAGVSQTPSNKVTEKGKYVELRCDPISGHTALYWYRQSLGQGPEFLIYFQGTGAADDSGLPNDRFFAVRPEGSVSTLKIQRTERGDSAVYLCASSLGVSYGYTFGSGTRLTVV.